What follows describes a single T cell receptor (beta chain). The sample is drawn from a study of blood T cell repertoires in COVID-19. Study as a whole: Collection of acute and convalescent COVID-19 samples took place in the United States, Italy and Spain. T cells, B-cell-depleted T cells, or PBMCs provided the cDNA or gDNA that served as material.

This CDR3 is 15 amino acids long. V lost 6 bases and J lost 8, with 19 bases in between. Germline values: CDR1 SEHNR, CDR2 FQNEAQ (reference sequence). Under the authors' procedure: Amplification from reference gene primers served as the basis for estimated nucleated cell counts. Using immunoSEQ multiplex PCR, the repertoire was profiled, and TCRdb retains in-frame clones only, with some absent. V, J and clone size reflect that table, while D and trimming were determined from the DNA. This sample carries around 170,000 clones, 84% of them seen once, and the ten largest clones take 13% to 15%. What was sequenced was peripheral blood. This sequence joins TRBV7-9 and TRBJ1-4; D is possibly TRBD1 (6 bases). This clonotype was obtained from a man between 18 and 29 years old with active or convalescent COVID-19. CDR3 loop: CASSSPGVIGEKLFF. The CDR3 DNA is TGTGCCAGCAGTTCCCCAGGGGTCATCGGGGAAAAACTGTTTTTT.